The clone carrying this T cell receptor beta chain was counted a single time. No antigen is known for it. The CDR3 covers 13 residues. Germline V gene lookup returns CDR1 SGDLS and CDR2 YYNGEE. Trimming took 4 bases from V and 3 from J; bases not matched to a gene: 3. This sample was taken from a study of blood T cells in healthy people across ages. Next came a second PCR, run for about 6 to 11 cycles, which used a sample-barcoded 5' primer along with a J-beta primer mix. TCRdb ran MiXCR on the 5' RACE reads and lists one entry per CDR3 protein. The sample carries hundreds of thousands of distinct CDR3 sequences, more than 40% recorded once. Study-level results: Long-lived donors had more naive CD4+ cells and higher diversity than aged donors.

The sample taken for sequencing was blood. The rearrangement links TRBV9 to TRBJ2-5, with 7 bases lining up with TRBD2. The sequence came from a man aged 55-75 years in good health. In DNA form, the CDR3 reads TGTGCCAGCAGCCGGGGACTAAAAGAGACCCAGTACTTC. Amino acids: CASSRGLKETQYF.